These 29 T cell receptor beta chains originate from one sample sequenced in a study of CD8+ T cells in alopecia areata. Once RNA had been extracted, it was reverse transcribed into cDNA to act as the sequencing template. Clones were read by immunoSEQ multiplex PCR, and TCRdb kept only the in-frame ones, dropping some. Among fewer than 250,000 clones, around two fifths were seen once, and the ten largest hold 0.48%. Treatment in this sample: oral pan-JAK inhibitor, 5-10 mg twice daily. This material consisted of CD4+ T cells sorted from blood, taken at approximately week 34, from a patient treated with tofacitinib. The receptors were sampled from a human donor with alopecia areata.

The rearrangement uses TRBV30 and TRBJ2-1, with TRBD1 matching over 9 bases. There are 14 residues in the CDR3. Germline loops: CDR1 GTSNPN, CDR2 SVGIG (reference sequence). Losses at the gene ends were 2 bases for V and 9 bases for J; bases not matched to a gene: 8. The CDR3 DNA is TGTGCCTGGAGTCCATGGACAGGGGAAGGTGAGCAGTTCTTC. This translates into CAWSPWTGEGEQFF. Drawing the rest from reference TRBV30 and TRBJ2-1, the complete variable domain is SQTIHQWPATLVQPVGSPLSLECTVEGTSNPNLYWYRQAAGRGLQLLFYSVGIGQISSEVPQNLSASRPQDRQFILSSKKLLLSDSGFYLCAWSPWTGEGEQFFGPGTRLTVL.

This sequence joins TRBV18 and TRBJ1-5; TRBD1 matches 9 bases. The CDR3 contains 18 residues. With V trimmed by 6 bases and J by 5 bases, 17 bases remained unmatched. Looked up from germline, CDR1 is KGHSH and CDR2 is LQKENI. This chain's CDR3 is CASSPRGGQGFYYQPQHF. CDR3 DNA sequence: TGTGCCAGCTCCCCGAGAGGAGGACAGGGGTTCTACTATCAGCCCCAGCATTTT.

This clone was seen only a few times. This chain links TRBV15 with TRBJ1-5; D may be TRBD1 (6 bases). The CDR3 is made up of 16 amino acids. CDR1 is LNHNV, CDR2 YYDKDF, per germline (reference sequence). The V end lost 5 bases, the J end lost 1 base, and 15 bases lay between the germline ends. This CDR3 is CATSPRQVGSNQPQHF. The CDR3, as DNA: TGTGCCACCAGCCCCAGACAGGTTGGGAGCAATCAGCCCCAGCATTTT. The full variable domain, with the rest looked up from reference TRBV15 and TRBJ1-5, is DAMVIQNPRYQVTQFGKPVTLSCSQTLNHNVMYWYQQKSSQAPKLLFHYYDKDFNNEADTPDNFQSRRPNTSFCFLDIRSPGLGDTAMYLCATSPRQVGSNQPQHFGDGTRLSIL.

This clone has just a few counts. The rearrangement uses TRBV6-5 and TRBJ2-1, with 7 bases that match TRBD1. The trim removed 4 bases at V and 0 bases at J, leaving 6 bases unmatched. CDR1 and CDR2 (germline): MNHEY, SVGAGI. The CDR3 is 16 amino acids. CDR3 coding DNA: TGTGCCAGCAGTTCTAACACAGGGGACTCCTACAATGAGCAGTTCTTC. Translation: CASSSNTGDSYNEQFF.

This chain connects TRBV19 to TRBJ1-5, with D tentatively TRBD1 (5 bases). Germline CDR1 and CDR2: LNHDA and SQIVND (reference sequence). The CDR3 runs 13 residues. The V end was cut by 5 bases, the J end by 7 bases, with 12 bases between. Written as DNA, the CDR3 is TGTGCCAGTAGTGCTCAGGGAGGCCAGCCCCAGCATTTT. It specifies CASSAQGGQPQHF.

This clone has a handful of counts. The J gene is TRBJ2-5, the V gene TRBV5-1; no clear D gene. CDR1 is SGHRS, CDR2 YFSETQ, per germline. The CDR3 sequence is 15 residues long. The germline V and J ends were trimmed by 4 bases and 4 bases, with 17 bases remaining between them. The CDR3 DNA reads TGCGCCAGCAGCGGTACGATGATCCCGCCAGAGACCCAGTACTTC. Protein: CASSGTMIPPETQYF.

This clone is labeled medium-sized. This chain connects TRBV12-5 to TRBJ1-5; D unresolved. With 5 bases removed from V and 10 bases from J, the gap between germline ends came to 15 bases. Per the germline V gene, CDR1 is LGHNT and CDR2 is FRNRAP. The CDR3 loop spans 13 amino acids. Here the CDR3 DNA reads TGTGCTAGTGGTCCGACCGGTGGAGATCCCCAGCATTTT. The encoded protein is CASGPTGGDPQHF. Looking up the rest from reference TRBV12-5 and TRBJ1-5 gives the full variable domain: DARVTQTPRHKVTEMGQEVTMRCQPILGHNTVFWYRQTMMQGLELLAYFRNRAPLDDSGMPKDRFSAEMPDATLATLKIQPSEPRDSAVYFCASGPTGGDPQHFGDGTRLSIL.

This chain joins TRBV25-1 and TRBJ1-2; unclear D gene. Germline lookup yields CDR1 MGHDK and CDR2 SYGVNS. This CDR3 contains 14 residues. V was cut by 0 bases and J by 7 bases, with 12 bases left in between. CDR3 in DNA: TGTGCCAGCAGTGAATATTGGCCGCGGGGTGGCTACACCTTC. Its translation: CASSEYWPRGGYTF.

The rearrangement uses TRBV14 and TRBJ1-1; D is perhaps TRBD1 (5 bases). CDR3 size: 16 residues. Trimming cost V 0 bases and J 3 bases, with 14 bases left between them. Germline CDR1 and CDR2: SGHDN and FVKESK. CDR3 nucleotides: TGTGCCAGCAGCCAAGATTGGGGCCTAGTCTACACTGAAGCTTTCTTT. Translated: CASSQDWGLVYTEAFF.

This clone was observed many times. The chain couples TRBV7-2 to TRBJ1-1, with D perhaps TRBD1 (5 bases). Germline V gene sequence: CDR1 SGHTA, CDR2 FQGNSA. The length of the CDR3 is 14 residues. The V gene lost 5 bases and the J gene lost 1 base, with 11 bases spanning the gap. DNA for the CDR3: TGTGCCAGCAGCCCTCGGGGGGGGAACACTGAAGCTTTCTTT. Residues: CASSPRGGNTEAFF. Complete variable domain (other parts from reference TRBV7-2 and TRBJ1-1): GAGVSQSPSNKVTEKGKDVELRCDPISGHTALYWYRQSLGQGLEFLIYFQGNSAPDKSGLPSDRFSAERTGGSVSTLTIQRTQQEDSAVYLCASSPRGGNTEAFFGQGTRLTVV.

This clone was seen a handful of times. This chain connects TRBV5-6 to TRBJ1-3; unclear D gene. The V end lost 2 bases, the J end lost 0 bases, and 6 bases lay between the germline ends. Germline values: CDR1 SGHDT, CDR2 YYEEEE. The CDR3 has 14 amino acids. The CDR3, as DNA: TGTGCCAGCAGCTTCCGCCACTCTGGAAACACCATATATTTT. It yields the protein CASSFRHSGNTIYF.

This clone was seen only a few times. This chain links TRBV5-4 with TRBJ2-3, with D perhaps TRBD2 (6 bases). In germline, CDR1 is SGHNT, CDR2 YYREEE (reference sequence). The V gene lost 4 bases and the J gene lost 4 bases, with 10 bases spanning the gap. The CDR3 has 13 residues. DNA for the CDR3: TGTGCCAGCAGCAGGGACTTACCAGATACGCAGTATTTT. Its protein product is CASSRDLPDTQYF.

The CDR3 nucleotides are TGTGCCAGCAGCCGCCCCTGGGAAGGAGAAGAGACCCAGTACTTC. It translates to CASSRPWEGEETQYF. The chain employs TRBV7-9 and TRBJ2-5; no firm D call. The V gene's germline CDR1 is SEHNR and CDR2 FQNEAQ (reference sequence). The CDR3 runs to 15 residues. The ends were cut back, 5 bases at V and 3 bases at J, with 16 bases in the middle.

V usage is TRBV10-3 and J usage is TRBJ1-4; D is uncertain. The CDR3 extends over 15 amino acids. Trimming took 2 bases from V and 2 from J, leaving 9 bases between them. CDR1 and CDR2 from the germline V gene are ENHRY and SYGVKD. The DNA of the CDR3 is TGTGCCATCAGTGAGACCTCGCAGACTAATGAAAAACTGTTTTTT. Amino acid sequence: CAISETSQTNEKLFF.

This clone turned up a few times. J is TRBJ2-7 and V is TRBV2, with 7 bases aligning to TRBD1. Germline V gene data show CDR1 as SNHLY and CDR2 as FYNNEI. J gave up 1 base and V 8 bases, and 5 bases lay outside the gene matches. The CDR3 runs to 13 residues. CDR3 loop: CASEGQASYEQYF. In DNA, the CDR3 is TGTGCCAGCGAAGGACAGGCGTCCTACGAGCAGTACTTC.

The sample holds a few counts of this clone. The chain carries TRBV6-1 and TRBJ2-7; 10 bases are shared with TRBD2. V dropped 6 bases and J dropped 1; count of bases not matched to a gene: 6. The germline V gene encodes CDR1 MNHNS and CDR2 SASEGT. This CDR3 has 15 residues. The CDR3 DNA reads TGTGCCAGCAGATACGGGACTAGCGATTCCTACGAGCAGTACTTC. Translation: CASRYGTSDSYEQYF.

The genes are TRBV29-1 and TRBJ1-1; D unclear. The germline V gene encodes CDR1 SQVTM and CDR2 ANQGSEA. The length of the CDR3 is 13 residues. V was shortened by 7 bases and J by 2 bases, with 14 bases between the two germline ends. This CDR3 is CSATQRVNTEAFF. Here the CDR3 DNA reads TGCAGCGCCACACAGCGAGTAAACACTGAAGCTTTCTTT. The variable domain in full, with the rest retrieved from reference TRBV29-1 and TRBJ1-1, is SAVISQKPSRDICQRGTSLTIQCQVDSQVTMMFWYRQQPGQSLTLIATANQGSEATYESGFVIDKFPISRPNLTFSTLTVSNMSPEDSSIYLCSATQRVNTEAFFGQGTRLTVV.

This clone has only one observation. The chain combines TRBV27 with TRBJ1-1; TRBD1 matches 7 bases. This CDR3 is 14 amino acids long. J was trimmed by 1 base and V by 4 bases; bases with no gene match: 3. Germline lookup yields CDR1 MNHEY and CDR2 SMNVEV (reference sequence). CDR3 loop: CASSSGQANTEAFF. The CDR3, as DNA: TGTGCCAGCAGTTCCGGACAGGCGAACACTGAAGCTTTCTTT.

The J gene is TRBJ2-5, the V gene TRBV11-2; 10 bases match TRBD2. The CDR3 sequence is 18 residues long. With V trimmed by 1 base and J by 5 bases, 13 bases remained unmatched. CDR1 SGHAT and CDR2 FQNNGV come from the germline V gene. CDR3 sequence: CASSLGFATSGWGETQYF. CDR3 bases: TGTGCCAGCAGCTTAGGGTTTGCGACTAGCGGGTGGGGCGAGACCCAGTACTTC.

V gene TRBV7-9 combines with J gene TRBJ2-7; either TRBD1 or TRBD2 may supply D (5 bases each). V was clipped by 5 bases and J by 3 bases, with 14 bases between them. The CDR3 loop spans 14 amino acids. Germline V gene lookup returns CDR1 SEHNR and CDR2 FQNEAQ (reference sequence). CDR3 DNA: TGTGCCAGCAGCCGGGATACAGGCCTCTACGAGCAGTACTTC. It codes for CASSRDTGLYEQYF.

The V and J genes are TRBV5-6 and TRBJ2-2; D unclear. Germline lookup yields CDR1 SGHDT and CDR2 YYEEEE. The CDR3 length is 15 residues. Trimming shortened V by 2 bases and J by 4 bases, and 12 bases separated the two germline ends. The CDR3 here is CASSLVGAVTGELFF. The CDR3 nucleotides read TGTGCCAGCAGCTTAGTAGGAGCTGTCACCGGGGAGCTGTTTTTT.

V is TRBV5-1 and J is TRBJ1-1; D is unclear. Trimming cost V 4 bases and J 3 bases, with 19 bases left between them. Germline-derived CDR1 and CDR2 are SGHRS and YFSETQ. The CDR3 runs to 16 residues. For the CDR3, the DNA is TGCGCCAGCAGCCCCGGACGTGTCCTGTGGGACACTGAAGCTTTCTTT. As protein: CASSPGRVLWDTEAFF.

In this sample, this clone turned up a few times. The chain is built from TRBV4-1 and TRBJ2-1, with a tentative D call TRBD1 (6 bases). Germline CDR1 is MGHRA and CDR2 is YSYEKL. This CDR3 has 14 amino acids. The V end lost 4 bases, the J end lost 10 bases, and 17 bases lay between the germline ends. Here the CDR3 reads CASSLTDRTGEQFF. CDR3 DNA: TGCGCCAGCAGCCTTACTGACAGGACTGGGGAGCAGTTCTTC.

This chain joins TRBV5-1 and TRBJ2-1; 11 bases agree with TRBD2. Trimming took 0 bases from V and 0 from J; bases not matched to a gene: 8. The CDR3 is made up of 19 amino acids. The germline CDR1 and CDR2 sequences are SGHRS and YFSETQ. CDR3: CASSLVAGGSPSSYNEQFF. The CDR3 bases are TGCGCCAGCAGCTTGGTAGCGGGAGGGTCCCCAAGCTCCTACAATGAGCAGTTCTTC.

The chain joins TRBV6-5 to TRBJ1-2, with D possibly being TRBD1 (6 bases). Germline V gene lookup returns CDR1 MNHEY and CDR2 SVGAGI. V lost 2 bases and J lost 8, with 18 bases in between. The CDR3 is made up of 15 amino acids. CDR3 DNA: TGTGCCAGCAGTTACACGGGGGCTGGAAGTTGGGGCTACACCTTC. This sequence encodes CASSYTGAGSWGYTF.

CDR3 sequence reads: CASSFDDRDGTEAFF. The CDR3 DNA reads as TGTGCCAGCAGTTTTGACGACAGGGACGGCACTGAAGCTTTCTTT. This chain links TRBV6-5 with TRBJ1-1, with TRBD1 matching over 7 bases. Germline V CDR1 and CDR2: MNHEY, SVGAGI. The V and J ends lost 4 bases and 4 bases, in that order; junction bases with no gene match: 9. This CDR3 has 15 residues.

This clone was picked up many times. The chain joins TRBV6-6 to TRBJ2-2; D not certain. V lost 6 bases to trimming and J lost 9 bases, with 11 bases between them. The CDR3 is made up of 12 amino acids. Germline V gene data show CDR1 as MNHNY and CDR2 as SVGAGI (reference sequence). This CDR3 is CASSQGQRELFF. CDR3 sequence (DNA): TGTGCCAGCAGCCAAGGGCAGCGGGAGCTGTTTTTT.

This clone came up many times. The chain is built from TRBV28 and TRBJ1-1, with unresolved D. Germline V gene lookup returns CDR1 MDHEN and CDR2 SYDVKM. The V end was cut by 5 bases, the J end by 8 bases, with 12 bases between. The length of the CDR3 is 12 residues. The CDR3 bases are TGTGCCAGCAGTCCCTCCGTGGGGGAAGCTTTCTTT. Translation gives CASSPSVGEAFF.

This chain joins TRBV4-1 and TRBJ1-2; 10 nucleotides agree with TRBD1. CDR1 MGHRA and CDR2 YSYEKL come from the germline V gene. Trimming removed 6 bases from V and 4 bases from J; junction bases left unmatched: 8. CDR3 size: 15 residues. Here the CDR3 reads CASRLDRGFSYGYTF. The CDR3 DNA reads as TGCGCCAGCAGACTGGACAGGGGGTTTAGCTATGGCTACACCTTC.